This paragraph covers one TCR beta chain sequence. This sample stems from a study of control samples from healthy donors and cancer patients. The CDR3 extends over 15 amino acids. CDR1 and CDR2 from the germline V gene are MNHEY and SMNVEV (reference sequence). V dropped 2 bases and J dropped 4 bases, with 14 bases sitting between them. Measured with immunoSEQ multiplex PCR; TCRdb has only the in-frame clones, and not every one. The repertoire has around 80,000 clones, approximately 89% of them found once; the top ten carry 15% to 25%. The specimen was blood. The clonotype originates from a man in his fifties in good health. The genes are TRBV27 and TRBJ1-2; tentatively, D is TRBD1 (5 bases). CDR3 coding DNA: TGTGCCAGCAGTTTAGGGGCAGGGACCCCCTATGGCTACACCTTC. Protein sequence: CASSLGAGTPYGYTF.